The present entry profiles one T cell receptor (beta chain) with its context. These data originate in a study of cytomegalovirus exposure and HLA in healthy donors. PCR primers comprised 60 Vbeta and 13 Jbeta primers. TCRdb keeps only in-frame clones here, not all; method: immunoSEQ multiplex PCR. This sample's table reports some 200,000 clones. The CDR3 consists of 12 residues. Germline loops: CDR1 MNHNS, CDR2 SASEGT. Unmatched junction bases numbered 8, after V lost 8 bases and J lost 10 bases. V is TRBV6-1 and J is TRBJ1-5; 7 nucleotides align to TRBD1. The source is a boy aged 5-17 years in good health and CMV-seronegative. The material sequenced was PBMCs. The CDR3 spells CASLDREGPQHF. CDR3 nucleotides: TGTGCCAGCCTCGACAGGGAAGGTCCCCAGCATTTT.